These 27 T cell receptor beta chains came from one sample sequenced in a study of CD8 T cells in ankylosing spondylitis. TCRdb analysed the 5' RACE reads with MiXCR anew, one entry per CDR3 protein. This sample has about 250,000 distinct CDR3 sequences; about 11% occur once, and the top ten carry 2.6%. Sequencing used blood, either unsorted or a sorted T cell fraction (not recorded which). Receptors were obtained from a male donor with ankylosing spondylitis or in good health (not recorded which).

The V gene is TRBV7-9, the J gene TRBJ2-1; D call uncertain. V lost 2 bases to trimming and J lost 2 bases, with 16 bases between them. This CDR3 contains 17 residues. Germline loops: CDR1 SEHNR, CDR2 FQNEAQ (reference sequence). CDR3 loop: CASSLRRAATTYNEQFF. CDR3 sequence (DNA): TGTGCCAGCAGCTTAAGAAGGGCGGCAACCACCTACAATGAGCAGTTCTTC.

This clonotype was recorded a few times. The CDR3 DNA follows: TGCGCCAGCAGCCAAGAAGAGACAGGGAGCTCCTACGAGCAGTACTTC. It translates to CASSQEETGSSYEQYF. The chain carries TRBV4-1 and TRBJ2-7, with 7 bases aligning to TRBD1. The CDR3 totals 16 residues. V was pared by 0 bases and J by 0 bases, with 5 bases of the junction left unmatched. Germline CDR1 reads MGHRA; CDR2 reads YSYEKL.

This clonotype came up many times. This chain connects TRBV7-8 to TRBJ2-1; possibly TRBD1 or TRBD2 for D (7 bases each). Per germline, CDR1 SGHVS and CDR2 FQNEAQ. Between the trimmed V and J ends, which lost 0 bases and 4 bases, there was a span of 22 bases. CDR3 length: 19 residues. The CDR3 reads CASSLAPDRTSVSYNEQFF. The CDR3 region has the DNA TGTGCCAGCAGCTTAGCTCCGGACAGGACTAGTGTTTCTTACAATGAGCAGTTCTTC.

This clonotype was counted many times. The chain joins TRBV12-3 or TRBV12-4 to TRBJ2-5, with D possibly being TRBD1 (6 bases). V was pared by 7 bases and J by 1 base, with 19 bases between. CDR3 length: 16 amino acids. This CDR3 is CASTQAAGVFQETQYF. The CDR3 DNA is TGTGCCAGCACCCAGGCGGCAGGGGTTTTCCAAGAGACCCAGTACTTC.

There are a few counts of this clonotype. This chain connects TRBV24-1 to TRBJ2-3; no firm D call. CDR1 KGHDR and CDR2 SFDVKD come from the germline V gene. V dropped 7 bases and J dropped 6 bases, with 7 bases sitting between them. The CDR3 spans 11 residues. The CDR3 loop reads CATSSADTQYF. CDR3 in DNA: TGTGCCACCAGCTCAGCCGATACGCAGTATTTT.

This clonotype was counted ten times or more. The chain has TRBV12-3 or TRBV12-4 and TRBJ1-6, with D perhaps TRBD1 (5 bases). The CDR3 extends over 15 amino acids. Trimming left V 5 bases short and J 5 bases short, with 13 bases between. The CDR3 nucleotides read TGTGCCAGCAGTCGGGGTGGGGCGGATAATTCACCCCTCCACTTT. Protein sequence: CASSRGGADNSPLHF.

A word on this clonotype: A much larger clone lies a single base off, so this may be a read error. The V gene is TRBV6-1, the J gene TRBJ1-3; the D gene is possibly TRBD1 (5 bases). This CDR3 contains 15 residues. Trimming left V 5 bases short and J 0 bases short, with 11 bases between. Per germline, CDR1 MNHNS and CDR2 SASEGT. CDR3 in amino acids: CASSRDRGSGNTIYF. For the CDR3, the DNA is TGTGCCAGCAGTCGGGACCGGGGCTCTGGAAACACCATATATTTT.

This clonotype was recorded many times. The V call is TRBV20-1, the J call TRBJ2-7; possible D gene TRBD1, 6 bases. The germline CDR1 and CDR2 sequences are DFQATT and SNEGSKA (reference sequence). The CDR3 sequence is 13 residues long. Deletions cut 5 bases from V and 0 bases from J, with 11 bases between. CDR3 in DNA: TGCAGTGCTCCCAGGACAGTCTCCTACGAGCAGTACTTC. Its protein is CSAPRTVSYEQYF.

This clonotype was detected only a few times. The chain joins TRBV7-6 to TRBJ2-7; TRBD1 agrees at 11 bases. The CDR3 extends over 14 amino acids. Looked up from germline, CDR1 is SGHVS and CDR2 is FNYEAQ. J gave up 4 bases and V 5 bases, and 4 bases lay outside the gene matches. The CDR3 is CASSMDRGQYEQYF. The CDR3 DNA follows: TGTGCCAGCAGCATGGACAGGGGGCAGTACGAGCAGTACTTC.

The gene calls are TRBV19 and TRBJ2-1, with D perhaps TRBD2 (6 bases). The CDR3 has 14 residues. Trimming cost V 6 bases and J 8 bases, with 17 bases left between them. Germline-derived CDR1 and CDR2 are LNHDA and SQIVND (reference sequence). The CDR3: CASRPAGKRDEQFF. CDR3 nucleotide sequence: TGTGCCAGTAGGCCAGCGGGCAAACGGGATGAGCAGTTCTTC. Full variable domain (remainder filled in from reference TRBV19 and TRBJ2-1): DGGITQSPKYLFRKEGQNVTLSCEQNLNHDAMYWYRQDPGQGLRLIYYSQIVNDFQKGDIAEGYSVSREKKESFPLTVTSAQKNPTAFYLCASRPAGKRDEQFFGPGTRLTVL.

In this sample, this clonotype turned up many times. The chain is built from TRBV18 and TRBJ2-4; D call uncertain. The germline V gene has CDR1 KGHSH and CDR2 LQKENI. V lost 1 base and J lost 0, with 19 bases in between. The CDR3 totals 19 residues. CDR3 sequence reads: CASSPQVSQSLLAKNIQYF. The DNA for the CDR3 is TGTGCCAGCTCACCACAGGTGTCTCAATCCCTCCTAGCCAAAAACATTCAGTACTTC.

The genes are TRBV27 and TRBJ1-2; tentatively, D is TRBD1 (6 bases). Per the germline V gene, CDR1 is MNHEY and CDR2 is SMNVEV (reference sequence). V gave up 3 bases and J gave up 7 bases, with 12 bases separating them. This CDR3 has 13 residues. The CDR3 here is CASSFGRGIGYTF. The DNA for the CDR3 is TGTGCCAGCAGTTTTGGCAGGGGAATTGGCTACACCTTC.

This clonotype was observed many times. The V call is TRBV6-5, the J call TRBJ1-5, with a weak D call TRBD1 (5 bases). Germline V gene sequence: CDR1 MNHEY, CDR2 SVGAGI. The V gene lost 5 bases and the J gene lost 2 bases, with 16 bases spanning the gap. This CDR3 region has 16 residues. CDR3: CASSPRQTNGNQPQHF. The CDR3 DNA sequence: TGTGCCAGCAGTCCTCGACAGACTAATGGCAATCAGCCCCAGCATTTT.

This chain uses TRBV7-9 with TRBJ2-7; D gene ambiguous. Trimming left V 5 bases short and J 6 bases short, with 8 bases between. The CDR3 sequence is 11 residues long. In germline, CDR1 is SEHNR, CDR2 FQNEAQ (reference sequence). The DNA for the CDR3 is TGTGCCAGCAGCGATTTCGGCGAGCAGTACTTC. Amino acid sequence: CASSDFGEQYF.

The chain recombines TRBV7-9 with TRBJ2-7; 8 bases are shared with TRBD1. The CDR3 runs to 17 residues. Losses at the gene ends were 1 base for V and 4 bases for J; bases not matched to a gene: 12. Per the germline V gene, CDR1 is SEHNR and CDR2 is FQNEAQ (reference sequence). CDR3 bases: TGTGCCAGCAGCTTAGACACAGACAGGGGAAGGGGGTACGAGCAGTACTTC. Translated, it gives CASSLDTDRGRGYEQYF.

Ten or more counts support this clonotype. This sequence joins TRBV10-3 and TRBJ2-1; a weak D match, TRBD2 (6 bases). Germline CDR1 ENHRY, CDR2 SYGVKD. Deletions cut 2 bases from V and 0 bases from J, with 8 bases between. The CDR3 loop spans 15 amino acids. CDR3 protein: CAISEVGGSYNEQFF. CDR3 DNA: TGTGCCATCAGTGAGGTGGGAGGCTCCTACAATGAGCAGTTCTTC.

The rearrangement uses TRBV6-1 and TRBJ2-7; no definite D call. Germline V CDR1 and CDR2: MNHNS, SASEGT. V dropped 4 bases and J dropped 2 bases, with 9 bases sitting between them. This CDR3 has 13 residues. The CDR3 DNA reads as TGTGCCAGCAGTGCATCGGTCCCCTACGAGCAGTACTTC. Translation gives CASSASVPYEQYF.

This clonotype was counted many times. The chain links TRBV4-1 to TRBJ2-4; D call uncertain. Germline V CDR1 and CDR2: MGHRA, YSYEKL. Trimming took off 1 base at V and 0 bases at J, with 10 bases between the two ends. The CDR3 has 16 residues. The CDR3 DNA sequence: TGCGCCAGCAGCCAAGGGACCACTTTAGCCAAAAACATTCAGTACTTC. Protein sequence: CASSQGTTLAKNIQYF.

The rearrangement links TRBV3-1 to TRBJ2-4; 10 bases fit TRBD2. This CDR3 comprises 17 residues. The trim removed 1 base at V and 0 bases at J, leaving 3 bases unmatched. Germline V gene sequence: CDR1 LGHDT, CDR2 YNNKEL (reference sequence). CDR3 in amino acids: CASSQGLAGLAKNIQYF. CDR3 nucleotide sequence: TGTGCCAGCAGCCAAGGACTAGCGGGTTTAGCCAAAAACATTCAGTACTTC.

This rearrangement joins TRBV6-1 to TRBJ2-1; D is uncertain. CDR3 length equals 11 residues. Trimming stripped 9 bases from V and 4 bases from J, with 7 bases between. The germline gives CDR1 MNHNS, CDR2 SASEGT. CDR3: CASTGYNEQFF. CDR3 bases: TGTGCCAGTACTGGGTACAATGAGCAGTTCTTC.

This clonotype was counted ten times or more. The chain employs TRBV29-1 and TRBJ2-7; 10 bases agree with TRBD2. This CDR3 has 15 amino acids. Germline V gives CDR1 SQVTM, CDR2 ANQGSEA. V lost 7 bases to trimming and J lost 3 bases; unmatched junction nucleotides: 12. CDR3 in amino acids: CSALGGSGRFYEQYF. In DNA form, the CDR3 reads TGCAGCGCCCTAGGGGGTAGCGGGAGGTTCTACGAGCAGTACTTC.

This clonotype was observed at least ten times. This chain connects TRBV11-2 to TRBJ2-7; 9 positions match TRBD1. The CDR3 sequence is 15 residues long. The junction had 3 bases not matched to a gene; V was cut back by 1 base and J by 2 bases. Germline-derived CDR1 and CDR2 are SGHAT and FQNNGV. This CDR3 is CASSLGTGGPYEQYF. Written as DNA, the CDR3 is TGTGCCAGCAGCTTAGGTACAGGGGGCCCCTACGAGCAGTACTTC.

This clonotype was observed a few times. The chain couples TRBV2 to TRBJ2-5; D gene uncertain. The V and J ends lost 5 bases and 1 base respectively, with 14 bases between them. This CDR3 has 15 residues. CDR1 is SNHLY, CDR2 FYNNEI, per germline. Written as DNA, the CDR3 is TGTGCCAGCAGTCCGCCCCAGGTCCTCCAAGAGACCCAGTACTTC. Translation: CASSPPQVLQETQYF.

The chain combines TRBV3-1 with TRBJ1-4; no reliable D call. This CDR3 spans 15 amino acids. The V gene lost 4 bases and the J gene lost 2 bases, with 11 bases spanning the gap. Germline V gene lookup returns CDR1 LGHDT and CDR2 YNNKEL (reference sequence). In DNA form, the CDR3 reads TGTGCCAGCAGCCGACGAGAGTGGACTAATGAAAAACTGTTTTTT. Its protein is CASSRREWTNEKLFF. The whole variable domain, remainder taken from reference TRBV3-1 and TRBJ1-4, is DTAVSQTPKYLVTQMGNDKSIKCEQNLGHDTMYWYKQDSKKFLKIMFSYNNKELIINETVPNRFSPKSPDKAHLNLHINSLELGDSAVYFCASSRREWTNEKLFFGSGTQLSVL.

This clonotype occurred many times. The rearrangement joins TRBV5-1 to TRBJ2-7; TRBD1 aligns across 9 bases. Germline V gene sequence: CDR1 SGHRS, CDR2 YFSETQ. The length of the CDR3 is 14 residues. V shed 2 bases, J shed 6 bases, and the junction held 6 bases outside the gene matches. In DNA form, the CDR3 reads TGCGCCAGCAGCTTTACGGGACAGGGACTCGAGCAGTACTTC. This sequence encodes CASSFTGQGLEQYF.

This clonotype was observed at least ten times. The chain combines TRBV27 with TRBJ2-1; TRBD2 agrees at 11 bases. This CDR3 comprises 17 residues. CDR1 MNHEY and CDR2 SMNVEV come from the germline V gene (reference sequence). V lost 7 bases to trimming and J lost 1 base; unmatched junction nucleotides: 9. The CDR3 nucleotides are TGTGCCAGCACCCTTAGCGGGGGGGCTACGTCCTACAATGAGCAGTTCTTC. This codes for CASTLSGGATSYNEQFF.

This clonotype was found many times. The rearrangement joins TRBV25-1 to TRBJ2-3; D is ambiguous. Trimming took off 1 base at V and 6 bases at J, with 11 bases between the two ends. The CDR3 contains 14 residues. Germline loops: CDR1 MGHDK, CDR2 SYGVNS. CDR3 protein: CASSEFRLADTQYF. Written as DNA, the CDR3 is TGTGCCAGCAGTGAATTTCGGTTGGCGGATACGCAGTATTTT.